This paragraph reports one TCR beta chain. Its antigen remains unidentified. This specimen comes from a study of cytomegalovirus exposure and HLA in healthy donors. Broader study findings: A later analysis showed HLA-associated TCR beta chains outstripping equally common others in clonal expansion. Many donors shared some public TCRs, even though most TCR sequences were rare. Using the classifier, cytomegalovirus status was reportedly diagnosed with high specificity and sensitivity. Presence/absence analyses rested on an assumption that sequencing depth was roughly uniform across donors.

This CDR3 is 14 amino acids long. The V end was cut by 6 bases, the J end by 2 bases, with 14 bases between. CDR1 is SGHKS and CDR2 is YYEKEE in the germline V gene (reference sequence). In the PCR, 60 Vbeta and 13 Jbeta primers were used. Here immunoSEQ multiplex PCR was the method, and the copy in TCRdb shows in-frame clones only, minus some. Seen here are roughly 90,000 clones, about four fifths observed once, and the top ten hold around 3.2%. This chain joins TRBV5-5 and TRBJ1-2; tentatively, D is TRBD1 (5 bases). This receptor was identified in a man younger than 45 in good health and CMV-seropositive. The specimen sequenced was PBMCs. CDR3 in amino acids: CASIHPGQNYGYTF. The DNA for the CDR3 is TGTGCCAGCATCCATCCCGGACAAAACTATGGCTACACCTTC.